The 5 T cell receptor beta chains in this list originate from one sample, sequenced in a study of blood T cell repertoires in COVID-19 (dated by TCRdb to the early 2020s). Library preparation employed the immunoSEQ multiplex PCR assay. As stored in TCRdb, this immuneACCESS dataset retains in-frame rearrangements with V and J assigned. A fraction of the clones does not appear; measured against another copy, unresolved V genes explain less than half of the discrepancy, and the remainder lacks a known reason. The sample yields 150,000 to 200,000 clones; 75% to 90% were counted once. 8.2% of the sample is held by the ten biggest clonotypes. The sequencing sample was made of peripheral blood. The receptors were gathered from a woman aged 60 to 75 with acute or convalescent COVID-19.

The CDR3 protein is CASSLGQGIGETQYF. The DNA of the CDR3 is TGTGCCAGCTCACTGGGACAGGGGATTGGAGAGACCCAGTACTTC. V is TRBV18 and J is TRBJ2-5; 10 bases match TRBD1. The CDR3 covers 15 residues. Germline CDR1 reads KGHSH; CDR2 reads LQKENI. V trimming: 4 bases; J trimming: 4 bases; junction bases outside the gene matches: 6.

This clone was recorded only once. The chain couples TRBV7-3 to TRBJ2-1; 11 bases match TRBD2. J gave up 8 bases and V 5 bases, and 8 bases lay outside the gene matches. The CDR3 sequence is 15 residues long. Looked up from germline, CDR1 is SGHTA and CDR2 is FQGTGA. CDR3 coding DNA: TGTGCCAGCAGCCCTGGGACTAGCGGAGGGGATGAGCAGTTCTTC. Its translation: CASSPGTSGGDEQFF.

This chain uses TRBV2 with TRBJ2-3; D is ambiguous. Germline V gene lookup returns CDR1 SNHLY and CDR2 FYNNEI. This CDR3 comprises 15 residues. Trimming took 5 bases from V and 0 from J, leaving 12 bases between them. The CDR3 region is CASSPTTTSTDTQYF. The CDR3 DNA follows: TGTGCCAGCAGTCCGACAACCACGAGCACAGATACGCAGTATTTT.

On this clone: Germline and junction disagree at one end, which may indicate a read error. The chain couples TRBV7-9 to TRBJ2-4; D is perhaps TRBD1 (5 bases). The germline V gene encodes CDR1 SEHNR and CDR2 FQNEAQ (reference sequence). CDR3 length: 13 amino acids. CDR3 residues: CASSLEGLTDPLF. The CDR3 DNA is TGTGCCAGCAGCTTAGAGGGGTTGACGGATCCCCTATTC.

The CDR3 here is CATIMTGKETQYF. For the CDR3, the DNA is TGTGCCACCATCATGACAGGGAAAGAGACCCAGTACTTC. The chain recombines TRBV2 with TRBJ2-5; 7 nucleotides match TRBD1. J gave up 3 bases and V 10 bases, and 8 bases lay outside the gene matches. The CDR3 sequence is 13 residues long. Germline values: CDR1 SNHLY, CDR2 FYNNEI.